These 10 T cell receptor beta chains were all obtained from the same sample, sequenced in a study of T cell repertoires in cytomegalovirus infection. TCRdb re-derived calls from the reads in MiXCR, one entry per CDR3 protein. The table shows about 250,000 distinct CDR3 sequences, with 6% to 8% occurring only once. Material: PBMCs. The receptors stem from a human donor in good health (CMV status not recorded). Some clones in this sample may be carry-over from other donors' samples.

This clonotype was counted at least ten times. V usage is TRBV4-2 and J usage is TRBJ1-5; tentatively, D is TRBD1 (6 bases). CDR3 length: 15 residues. V lost 0 bases to trimming and J lost 5 bases, with 11 bases between them. Germline values: CDR1 LGHNA, CDR2 YNFKEQ. In nucleotides, the CDR3 is TGTGCCAGCAGCCAAGATGGGGGCAGGGATCAGCCCCAGCATTTT. Residues: CASSQDGGRDQPQHF.

The table lists this clonotype with many counts. The rearrangement joins TRBV7-2 to TRBJ1-4; the D gene is possibly TRBD1 (5 bases). The V gene's germline CDR1 is SGHTA and CDR2 FQGNSA. Trimming pared 0 bases from V and 7 bases from J, leaving 9 bases between. CDR3 length: 14 amino acids. CDR3: CASSLAGVGEKLFF. The CDR3 DNA sequence: TGTGCCAGCAGCTTAGCAGGGGTTGGTGAAAAACTGTTTTTT.

This clonotype was counted at least ten times. The rearrangement uses TRBV9 and TRBJ2-1; D possibly uses TRBD1 or TRBD2 (5 bases each). This CDR3 is 14 amino acids long. V lost 3 bases and J 4 bases, leaving 11 bases between the germline ends. Germline V gene sequence: CDR1 SGDLS, CDR2 YYNGEE. Here the CDR3 reads CASSAGTDYNEQFF. CDR3 coding DNA: TGTGCCAGCAGCGCCGGGACGGATTACAATGAGCAGTTCTTC.

This clonotype was detected ten times or more. The V call is TRBV9, the J call TRBJ2-2; TRBD1 is a possible D gene (6 bases). The CDR3 extends over 15 amino acids. Germline V gene lookup returns CDR1 SGDLS and CDR2 YYNGEE. The V gene lost 4 bases and the J gene lost 7 bases, with 17 bases spanning the gap. The CDR3, as DNA: TGTGCCAGCAGCCTTCGGGACACCGGGATCGGGGAGCTGTTTTTT. Translating gives CASSLRDTGIGELFF.

This clonotype has a count of ten or more. The chain joins TRBV6-1 to TRBJ1-1; D perhaps matches TRBD1 (5 bases). The CDR3 extends over 11 amino acids. V lost 5 bases, J lost 10 bases, and 11 bases lay in between. The V gene's germline CDR1 is MNHNS and CDR2 SASEGT. The CDR3 DNA is TGTGCCAGCAGTCAGGGCCCGGTAGCTTTCTTT. Translating it yields CASSQGPVAFF.

The sample holds many counts of this clonotype. This chain connects TRBV12-3 or TRBV12-4 to TRBJ1-5, with 9 nucleotides matching TRBD1. With V trimmed by 3 bases and J by 6 bases, 3 bases remained unmatched. This CDR3 is 14 amino acids long. CDR3 region: CASSLADRGQPQHF. Written as DNA, the CDR3 is TGTGCCAGCAGTTTGGCGGACAGGGGTCAGCCCCAGCATTTT.

This clonotype showed up many times. The rearrangement links TRBV29-1 to TRBJ2-5, with a possible D match to TRBD1 (7 bases). Germline CDR1 is SQVTM and CDR2 is ANQGSEA. The V and J ends lost 6 bases and 4 bases respectively, with 18 bases between them. The CDR3 sequence is 14 residues long. CDR3 region: CSVPGTRQGETQYF. For the CDR3, the DNA is TGCAGCGTCCCCGGGACTCGACAGGGAGAGACCCAGTACTTC.

This clonotype was counted at least ten times. This rearrangement joins TRBV18 to TRBJ1-5; the D gene is possibly TRBD1 (5 bases). Germline V lookup: CDR1 KGHSH, CDR2 LQKENI. V was trimmed by 6 bases and J by 1 base, leaving 10 bases between them. This CDR3 has 14 amino acids. The CDR3 coding sequence is TGTGCCAGCTCGCCGACAGAAAGCAATCAGCCCCAGCATTTT. Translation: CASSPTESNQPQHF.

This clonotype showed up many times. The chain carries TRBV29-1 and TRBJ1-4; weak D call: TRBD1 (5 bases). CDR3 length: 11 amino acids. Germline-derived CDR1 and CDR2 are SQVTM and ANQGSEA. CDR3 nucleotide sequence: TGCAGTGGATCGGAGGGGGAAAAACTGTTTTTT. Protein product: CSGSEGEKLFF.

V usage is TRBV29-1 and J usage is TRBJ2-1, with 10 bases matching TRBD2. V lost 4 bases and J lost 4; bases outside the gene matches: 4. The germline CDR1 and CDR2 sequences are SQVTM and ANQGSEA. This CDR3 has 14 amino acids. The chain's CDR3 is CSVVAGGSYNEQFF. CDR3 in DNA: TGCAGCGTTGTAGCGGGGGGTTCTTACAATGAGCAGTTCTTC.